This TCR beta chain was sequenced for a study of blood T cell repertoires in COVID-19 (dated by TCRdb to 2020 to 2022). In the study overall: The collaborator samples originated in the United States, Italy and Spain and spanned the acute and convalescent phases of COVID-19. Where available, HLA class I and class II types were obtained from metadata supplied by the sample provider rather than from assay-based typing. Samples were obtained from the ongoing ImmuneRACE study (first 160 participants) and from some 1,200 subjects provided by 6 global collaborators. A de-identified subject ID, COVID-19 status, age in years and sex were almost always included in the sample metadata. The prospective study material was composed of cDNA or gDNA derived from T cells, B-cell-depleted T cells, or PBMCs. A freely available public database, intended as a resource for researchers studying the immune response to SARS-CoV-2, is where the repertoires were released. Subjects who had been exposed to COVID-19, were actively infected with it, or had recovered from it provided the deeply sampled blood TCRbeta repertoires that made up the dataset. Study-wide findings and limitations: The quantity of clinical and demographic metadata differed by source and by participant and was supplied without curation.

As for this clone: The specificity of this receptor is unknown. No base qualities exist here, and no much larger clone lies one base off it.

The immunoSEQ Assay, a bias-controlled multiplex PCR, was used to amplify TCRbeta CDR3 regions from genomic DNA. Concerning the study's data processing: Within the assay, amplification of reference gene primers was used to estimate how many nucleated cells each sample contained. To quantify the absolute abundance of each unique TCRbeta CDR3 rearrangement, sequence reads were collapsed and filtered. Productive Simpson clonality was computed per sample as the square root of Simpson's diversity index over productive rearrangements. TCRdb obtained this table from immuneACCESS and retained in-frame rearrangements with V and J assigned. These tables miss some clones; where compared with another copy, unresolved V genes account for less than half of the shortfall, and the remainder is unexplained. Clone size and the V and J calls come from that table; the DNA yielded D and trimming. This sample comprises some 310,000 clones, around nine tenths of them detected only once. The ten largest clones capture 1% of the sample.

The collaborating institutions used their own protocols to collect whole blood in K2EDTA tubes. For TCRbeta analysis, collaborators shipped samples in one of three forms: frozen whole blood, isolated PBMCs, or DNA extracted from either of those sample types. V is reduced by 3 bases and J by 6 bases, leaving a spacing of 9 bases between them. From the cysteine through the phenylalanine, the CDR3 covers 12 amino acids. Only the CDR3 region is kept as DNA, spanning 36 bases read in frame from base 1. Sequences MDHEN (CDR1) and SYDVKM (CDR2) are obtained from the germline V gene. Sequencing was performed on peripheral blood. The receptor was derived from a man in his forties or fifties with active or convalescent COVID-19. The sequence joins TRBV28 to TRBJ2-7; there is no confident call for the D gene. The nucleotides read TGTGCCAGCAGTTTGAGAGAGAGCGAGCAGTACTTC. Its protein reads: CASSLRESEQYF.